The present T cell receptor delta chain was sequenced within a study of DNA immune sequencing with unique molecular identifiers (dated by TCRdb to about 2020). Describing the broader study: gammadelta T cells were enriched from buffy coats using immunomagnetic cell separation, and their genomic DNA was sequenced. Fluorescence-activated cell sorting was used to enrich gammadelta T cells from the PBMC of nine to ten healthy people. For the enriched versus non-enriched comparison, roughly 0.095 ug enriched gammadelta T-cell DNA and roughly 950 ng non-enriched PBMC DNA were sequenced. The study developed and validated an ultrasensitive DNA-based TRD repertoire sequencing method using PCR-introduced unique molecular identifiers. Validation of the sequencing method was done both on synthetic reference molecules and on blood samples taken from healthy individuals. Donors were healthy individuals, with ten to eleven donors profiled from sorted peripheral blood gammadelta T cells. Results the study describes overall, beyond this receptor: Among clonotypes in healthy donors, TRDV2 paired with TRDJ1 was identified as the most common TRD rearrangement. TRD repertoire diversity differed among healthy donors, and several donors were highly oligoclonal, with the top 5 clonotypes making up more than half of productive molecules. Novel TRD sequences not targeted by the primers cannot be detected by the primer-based approach.

As regards this clone: The clone's antigen remains unknown. There are no base qualities to consult, and no much larger clone falls within one base.

The CDR3 spans 17 residues, from the cysteine through the phenylalanine. Here the CDR3 DNA is all that survives: 51 bases in frame from base 1. The method behind the library was multiplex PCR. A 32-plex assay, with primers for all 8 TRDV and 4 TRDJ genes spanning the CDR3, was used to amplify the genomic DNA. During 3 cycles of barcoding PCR, a 12-nucleotide UMI was attached, and a second PCR using Illumina adapter primers followed. AMPure XP beads were used to purify the libraries, whose quality was checked on a Fragment Analyzer using the HS NGS Fragment kit. Sequencing was run on an Illumina MiniSeq mid-output kit with around 22% PhiX and 150 cycles of paired-end reads. The authors' pipeline ran thus. MIGEC version 1.2.9 was used to process the reads, grouping the reads by UMI and building error-corrected consensus sequences. Post-processing used modified VDJtools version 1.2.1 scripts and the tcR R package. In TCRdb, clones were called once more from the public reads by CATT, and rows of identical DNA were later combined. The V and J calls follow TCRdb's processing rather than the paper's. The sample profile shows 4,000 to 6,000 delta-chain clones; about a tenth of them were found once. The top ten hold roughly 53% of the sample.

The sample was gamma-delta T cells enriched from blood buffy coat, or unenriched PBMCs (not recorded which). The TCR was taken from a human donor in good health. No V gene was called, and the J gene is TRDJ1; TRDD3, as called in the table, went unchecked against the DNA. The CDR3 protein: CALGELPPHWGPEILIF. The DNA is TGTGCTCTTGGGGAACTACCCCCTCACTGGGGGCCTGAGATACTCATCTTT.